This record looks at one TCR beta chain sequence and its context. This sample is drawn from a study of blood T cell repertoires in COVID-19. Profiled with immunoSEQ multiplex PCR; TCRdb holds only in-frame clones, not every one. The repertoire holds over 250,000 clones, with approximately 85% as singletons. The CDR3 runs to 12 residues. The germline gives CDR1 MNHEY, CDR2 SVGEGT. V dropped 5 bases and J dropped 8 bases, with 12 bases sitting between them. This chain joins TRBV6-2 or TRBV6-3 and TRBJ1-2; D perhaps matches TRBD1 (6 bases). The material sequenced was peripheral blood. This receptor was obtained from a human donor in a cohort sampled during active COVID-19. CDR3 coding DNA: TGTGCCAGCAGTACCACAGGGAAAGGCTACACCTTC. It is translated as CASSTTGKGYTF.